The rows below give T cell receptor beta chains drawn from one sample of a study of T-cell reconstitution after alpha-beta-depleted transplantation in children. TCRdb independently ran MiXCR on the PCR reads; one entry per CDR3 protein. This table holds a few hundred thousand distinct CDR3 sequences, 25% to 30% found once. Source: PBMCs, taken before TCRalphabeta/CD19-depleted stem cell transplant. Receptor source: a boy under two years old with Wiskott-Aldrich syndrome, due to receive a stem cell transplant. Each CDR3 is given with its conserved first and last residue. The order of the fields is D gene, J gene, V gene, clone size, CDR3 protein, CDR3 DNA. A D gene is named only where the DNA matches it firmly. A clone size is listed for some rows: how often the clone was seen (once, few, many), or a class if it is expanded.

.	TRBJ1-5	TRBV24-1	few	CATGDNDSNQPQHF	TGTGCCACCGGGGACAACGACTCCAATCAGCCCCAGCATTTT
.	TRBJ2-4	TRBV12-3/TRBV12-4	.	CASSPNLESENIQYF	TGTGCCAGCAGCCCAAACCTAGAGTCGGAAAACATTCAGTACTTC
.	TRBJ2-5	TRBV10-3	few	CAISGDRQETQYF	TGTGCCATCAGTGGGGACCGCCAAGAGACCCAGTACTTC
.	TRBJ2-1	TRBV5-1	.	CASSLDLGRKSYNEQFF	TGCGCCAGCAGCTTGGACCTTGGGAGAAAATCCTACAATGAGCAGTTCTTC
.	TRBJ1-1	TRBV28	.	CASCRSLARAEAFF	TGTGCCAGCTGTCGGAGCCTCGCACGCGCTGAAGCTTTCTTT
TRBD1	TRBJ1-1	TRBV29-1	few	CSVATGLSEAFF	TGCAGCGTCGCGACAGGGCTATCGGAAGCTTTCTTT
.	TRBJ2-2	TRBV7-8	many	CASSRRYTGELFF	TGTGCCAGCAGCCGCCGGTACACCGGGGAGCTGTTTTTT
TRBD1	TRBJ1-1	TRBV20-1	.	CSAYRGSNTEAFF	TGCAGTGCTTACAGGGGTTCGAACACTGAAGCTTTCTTT
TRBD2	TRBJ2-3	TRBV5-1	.	CASSHGLARTDTQYF	TGCGCCAGCAGCCATGGACTAGCGCGCACAGATACGCAGTATTTT
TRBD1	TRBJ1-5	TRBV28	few	CASSSVPGQGESNQPQHF	TGTGCCAGCAGTAGCGTACCGGGACAGGGAGAATCGAATCAGCCCCAGCATTTT
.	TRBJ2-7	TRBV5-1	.	CASSLRDLWSEQYF	TGCGCCAGCAGCCTCCGGGACCTGTGGAGCGAGCAGTACTTC